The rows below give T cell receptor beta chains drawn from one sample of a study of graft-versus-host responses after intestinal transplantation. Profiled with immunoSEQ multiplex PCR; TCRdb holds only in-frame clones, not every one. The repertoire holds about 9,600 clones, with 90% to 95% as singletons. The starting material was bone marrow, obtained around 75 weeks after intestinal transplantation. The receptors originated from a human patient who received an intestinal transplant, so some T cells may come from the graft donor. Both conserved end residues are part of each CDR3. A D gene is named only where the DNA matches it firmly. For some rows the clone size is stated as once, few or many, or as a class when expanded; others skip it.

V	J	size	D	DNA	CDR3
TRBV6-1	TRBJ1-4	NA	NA	TGTGCCAGCAGGGAAAACAGGTTCGGAAAACTGTTTTTT	CASRENRFGKLFF
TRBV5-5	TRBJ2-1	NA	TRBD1	TGTGCCAGCAGCTTGGGGACAGGAGGTTACAATGAGCAGTTCTTC	CASSLGTGGYNEQFF
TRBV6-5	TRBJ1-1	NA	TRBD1	TGTGCCAGCAGTTACTCGGACAGGGGAGACACTGAAGCTTTCTTT	CASSYSDRGDTEAFF
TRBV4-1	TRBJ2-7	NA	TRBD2	TGCGCCAGCAGCCTAGCGGGAGGCCTCTCCTACGAGCAGTACTTC	CASSLAGGLSYEQYF
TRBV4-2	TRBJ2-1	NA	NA	TGTGCCAGCAGCCAAGAAGCGGTCTTGCCCTACAATGAGCAGTTCTTC	CASSQEAVLPYNEQFF
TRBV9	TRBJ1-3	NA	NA	TGTGCCAGCAGCGTAGGTCGGCGGGGACCTACTGGAAACACCATATATTTT	CASSVGRRGPTGNTIYF
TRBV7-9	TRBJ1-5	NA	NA	TGTGCCAGCAGCTTACAGGGCGTTAATCAGCCCCAGCATTTT	CASSLQGVNQPQHF
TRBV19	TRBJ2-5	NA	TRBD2	TGTGCCAGTAGTACGGGACTAGCGGGAGGCGAGACCCAGTACTTC	CASSTGLAGGETQYF
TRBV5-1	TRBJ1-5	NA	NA	TGCGCCAGCAGCCGGGGCCTTGACGGGCAGCCCCAGCATTTT	CASSRGLDGQPQHF
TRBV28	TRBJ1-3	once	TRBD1	TGTGCCAGCAGGATACAGGGGACAGGAAACACCATATATTTT	CASRIQGTGNTIYF
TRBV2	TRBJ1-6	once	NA	TGTGCCAGCAGTGAAAGGGAAAGCTCCTATAATTCACCCCTCCACTTT	CASSERESSYNSPLHF
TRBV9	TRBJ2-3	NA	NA	TGTGCCAGCAGCGTAGGGGTAGCTACAGATACGCAGTATTTT	CASSVGVATDTQYF
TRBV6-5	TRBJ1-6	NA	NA	TGTGCCAGCAGCCCGGGGGGAGGTTCACCCCTCCACTTT	CASSPGGGSPLHF
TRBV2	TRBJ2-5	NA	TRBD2	TGTGCCAGCAGTGAAGAACTAGCGGAAGAGACCCAGTACTTC	CASSEELAEETQYF
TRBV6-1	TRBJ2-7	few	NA	TGTGCCAGCAGTACAAACCGGGAGCGGGCTTACGAGCAGTACTTC	CASSTNRERAYEQYF
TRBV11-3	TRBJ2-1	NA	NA	TGTGCCAGCAGCCCCTCCCCCCGGGAGACGAATGAGCAGTTCTTC	CASSPSPRETNEQFF
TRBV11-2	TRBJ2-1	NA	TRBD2	TGTGCCACCACATACCTCGGACTAGCGGGAACCGATGAGCAGTTCTTC	CATTYLGLAGTDEQFF
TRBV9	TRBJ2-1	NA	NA	TGTGCCAGCAGCGTAGGGGGTGAATCTGAGCAGTTCTTC	CASSVGGESEQFF
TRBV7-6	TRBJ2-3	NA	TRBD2	TGTGCCAGCAGCTTATATATGCCCCGGACTAGCGGCACAGATACGCAGTATTTT	CASSLYMPRTSGTDTQYF
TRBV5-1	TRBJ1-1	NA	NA	TGCGCCAGCAGTCGAGCGCGGGGTCTGAACACTGAAGCTTTCTTT	CASSRARGLNTEAFF
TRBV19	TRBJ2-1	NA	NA	TGTGCCACCACCCTAGGTAGCTCCTACAATGAGCAGTTCTTC	CATTLGSSYNEQFF
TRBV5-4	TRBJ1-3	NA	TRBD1	TGTGCCAGCAGCTTCGACAGGGGGTTTGGAAACACCATATATTTT	CASSFDRGFGNTIYF
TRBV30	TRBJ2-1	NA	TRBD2	TGTGCCTGGAGTGAATTGCGGGAGGGCCCCAGCTCCTACAATGAGCAGTTCTTC	CAWSELREGPSSYNEQFF
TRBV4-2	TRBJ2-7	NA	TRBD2	TGTGCCAGCAGCCCGAACGGGGGGACTAGCGGGACCTACGAGCAGTACTTC	CASSPNGGTSGTYEQYF
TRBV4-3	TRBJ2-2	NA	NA	TGCGCCAGCAGCCAAGGGCAGGGAAACGGGGAGCTGTTTTTT	CASSQGQGNGELFF
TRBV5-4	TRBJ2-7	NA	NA	TGTGCCAGCAGCTCCCCTTACGGGGTCGAGCAGTACTTC	CASSSPYGVEQYF
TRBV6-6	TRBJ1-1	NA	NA	TGTGCCAGCAGTTACGGGGGAGGAGCTTTCTTT	CASSYGGGAFF
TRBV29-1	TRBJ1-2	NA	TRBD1	TGCAGCGTTGAATGGGACAGTTTCTATGGCCACACCTTC	CSVEWDSFYGHTF
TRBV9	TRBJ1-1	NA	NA	TGTGCCAGCAGCCAGAATGTGGGGCCCAACACTGAAGCTTTCTTT	CASSQNVGPNTEAFF
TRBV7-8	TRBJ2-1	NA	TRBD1	TGTGCCAGCAGCCTATCTAGGGTGGGGACAGAGGACATGTATGAGCAGTTCTTC	CASSLSRVGTEDMYEQFF
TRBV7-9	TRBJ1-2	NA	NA	TGTGCCAGCAGCCACGGGTGGGCCAGCTATGGCTACACCTTC	CASSHGWASYGYTF
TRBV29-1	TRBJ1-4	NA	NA	TGCAGCGTTGGGGGGGTAACTAATGAAAAACTGTTTTTT	CSVGGVTNEKLFF
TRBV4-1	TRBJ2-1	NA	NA	TGCGCCAGCAGCCAAACAGGGTGGGATGAGCAGTTCTTC	CASSQTGWDEQFF
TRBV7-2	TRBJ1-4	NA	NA	TGTGCCAGCAGCTTATTCAATGAAAAACTGTTTTTT	CASSLFNEKLFF
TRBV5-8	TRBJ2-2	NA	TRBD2	TGTGCCAGCAGCTTCGGTGGGAGGGCCACCGGGGAGCTGTTTTTT	CASSFGGRATGELFF
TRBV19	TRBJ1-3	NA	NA	TGTGCCAGTCGCCAGGGCTCTGGAAACACCATATATTTT	CASRQGSGNTIYF
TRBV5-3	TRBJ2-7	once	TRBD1	TGTGCCAGCAGCTTGGGACAGGGAGGCGAGCAGTACTTC	CASSLGQGGEQYF
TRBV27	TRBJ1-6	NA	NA	TGTGCCAGCAGTTTAGTTGAGGGGGTAGGATCACCCCTCCACTTT	CASSLVEGVGSPLHF
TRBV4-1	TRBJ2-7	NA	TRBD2	TGCGCCAGCAGCCACCTAGCGGGAGGCTACGAGCAGTACTTC	CASSHLAGGYEQYF
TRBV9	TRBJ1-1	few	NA	TGTGCCAGCAGCGTAGGGCCAGCCGATGTAGCGAACACTGAAGCTTTCTTT	CASSVGPADVANTEAFF
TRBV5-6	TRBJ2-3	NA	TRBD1	TGTGCCAGCAGCCAACTGCTCCCGGGACAGAGCACAGATACGCAGTATTTT	CASSQLLPGQSTDTQYF
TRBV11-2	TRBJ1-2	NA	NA	TGTGCCAGCAGCTTCCCTAACGCGGGGGACACCTTC	CASSFPNAGDTF
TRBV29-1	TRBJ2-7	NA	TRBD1	TGCAGCGTTGAGGGAGGTGGGGGACAGGGGGCCTACGAGCAGTACTTC	CSVEGGGGQGAYEQYF
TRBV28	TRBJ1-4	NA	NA	TGTGCCAGCAGTTCCGTGGCTGGGACACCACTTGCAACTAATGAAAAACTGTTTTTT	CASSSVAGTPLATNEKLFF
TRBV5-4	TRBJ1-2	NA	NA	TGTGCCAGCAGCTTAAGAGGTTCTTACTATGGCTACACCTTC	CASSLRGSYYGYTF
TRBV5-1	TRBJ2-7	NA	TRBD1	TGCGCCAGCAGCTTGGTGACAGGGACCTACGAGCAGTACTTC	CASSLVTGTYEQYF
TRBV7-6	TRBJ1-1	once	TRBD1	TGTGCCAGCAGCTTCGGACAGGGGATGAACACTGAAGCTTTCTTT	CASSFGQGMNTEAFF
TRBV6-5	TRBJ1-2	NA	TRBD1	TGTGCCAGCAGTTACACGGACAGGGTAGAAGGTGGCTACACCTTC	CASSYTDRVEGGYTF
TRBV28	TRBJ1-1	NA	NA	TGTGCCAGCAGTTCCTCCCGGAACACTGAAGCTTTCTTT	CASSSSRNTEAFF
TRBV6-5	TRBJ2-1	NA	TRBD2	TGTGCCAGCAGTTACTCGGGCGGGAGAGGCAATGAGCAGTTCTTC	CASSYSGGRGNEQFF
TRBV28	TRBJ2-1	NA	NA	TGTGCCAGTAAGGTCTACTCCTACAATGAGCAGTTCTTC	CASKVYSYNEQFF